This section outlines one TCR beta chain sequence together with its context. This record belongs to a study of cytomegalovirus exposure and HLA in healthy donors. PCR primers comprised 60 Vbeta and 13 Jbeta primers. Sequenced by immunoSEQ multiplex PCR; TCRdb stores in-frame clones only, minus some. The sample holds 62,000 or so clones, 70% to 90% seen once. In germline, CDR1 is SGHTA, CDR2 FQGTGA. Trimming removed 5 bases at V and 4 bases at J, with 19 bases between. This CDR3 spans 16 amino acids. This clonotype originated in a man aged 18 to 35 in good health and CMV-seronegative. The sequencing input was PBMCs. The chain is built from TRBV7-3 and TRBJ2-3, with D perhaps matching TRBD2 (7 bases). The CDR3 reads CASSQQGGGRSDTQYF. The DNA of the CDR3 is TGTGCCAGCAGCCAGCAAGGGGGGGGCCGGTCAGATACGCAGTATTTT.